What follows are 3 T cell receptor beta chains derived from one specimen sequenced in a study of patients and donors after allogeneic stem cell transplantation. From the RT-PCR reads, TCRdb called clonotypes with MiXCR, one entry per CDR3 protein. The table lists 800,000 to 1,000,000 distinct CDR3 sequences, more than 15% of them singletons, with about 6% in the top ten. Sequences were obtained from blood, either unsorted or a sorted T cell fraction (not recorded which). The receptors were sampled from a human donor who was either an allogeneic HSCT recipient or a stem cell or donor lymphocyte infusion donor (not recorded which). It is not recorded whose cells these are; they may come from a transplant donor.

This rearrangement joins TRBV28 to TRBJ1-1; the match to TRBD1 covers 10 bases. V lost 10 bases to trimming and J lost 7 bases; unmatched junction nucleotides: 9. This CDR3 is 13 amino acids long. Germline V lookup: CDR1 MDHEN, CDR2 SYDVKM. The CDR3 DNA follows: TGTGCCACCACCTCGACAGGGGGCCTTGAAGCTTTCTTT. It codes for CATTSTGGLEAFF.

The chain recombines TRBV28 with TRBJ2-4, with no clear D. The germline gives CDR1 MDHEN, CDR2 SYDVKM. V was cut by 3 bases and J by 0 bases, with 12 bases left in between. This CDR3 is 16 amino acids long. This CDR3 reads CASSFGPDLAKNIQYF. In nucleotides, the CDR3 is TGTGCCAGCAGTTTCGGTCCAGATCTAGCCAAAAACATTCAGTACTTC.

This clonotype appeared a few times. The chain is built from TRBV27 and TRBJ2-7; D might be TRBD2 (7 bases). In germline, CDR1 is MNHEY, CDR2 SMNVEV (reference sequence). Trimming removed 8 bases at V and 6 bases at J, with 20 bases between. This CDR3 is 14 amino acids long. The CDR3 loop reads CASRRGGKGVEQYF. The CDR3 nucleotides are TGTGCCAGCCGTAGGGGGGGAAAAGGTGTCGAGCAGTACTTC.